Presented here are 21 T cell receptor beta chains from one specimen sequenced in a study of blood T cell repertoires in COVID-19. Profiled with immunoSEQ multiplex PCR; TCRdb holds only in-frame clones, not every one. The data show roughly 130,000 clones, more than 70% seen once. Sequences were obtained from peripheral blood. These receptors all stem from a woman aged 25 to 39 who had recovered from COVID-19.

The V and J genes are TRBV5-1 and TRBJ1-2, with D uncertain. Per germline, CDR1 SGHRS and CDR2 YFSETQ. With 0 bases removed from V and 2 bases from J, the gap between germline ends came to 8 bases. This CDR3 is built from 14 residues. Here the CDR3 DNA reads TGCGCCAGCAGCTTGGATGTTTCGAACTATGGCTACACCTTC. Its protein is CASSLDVSNYGYTF.

The chain joins TRBV2 to TRBJ2-7, with 10 bases matching TRBD2. V lost 5 bases, J lost 2 bases, and 15 bases stayed unmatched. The CDR3 runs to 18 residues. The germline V gene has CDR1 SNHLY and CDR2 FYNNEI. The CDR3 loop reads CASSHRELAGFGTYEQYF. The CDR3, as DNA: TGTGCCAGCAGTCACCGCGAACTAGCGGGGTTCGGGACCTACGAGCAGTACTTC.

The V gene is TRBV30, the J gene TRBJ2-3; the match to TRBD2 covers 8 bases. In germline, CDR1 is GTSNPN, CDR2 SVGIG (reference sequence). J was trimmed by 2 bases and V by 1 base; bases with no gene match: 8. There are 16 residues in the CDR3. CDR3 coding DNA: TGTGCCTGGAGTGCCGCTTTAGCGGGGATCACAGATACGCAGTATTTT. Translation: CAWSAALAGITDTQYF.

The genes are TRBV6-5 and TRBJ1-1; D not certain. Germline CDR1 and CDR2: MNHEY and SVGAGI. The CDR3 spans 12 residues. V was pared by 0 bases and J by 8 bases, with 7 bases between. The CDR3 sequence is CASSYSTGEAFF. CDR3 DNA: TGTGCCAGCAGTTACTCGACGGGAGAAGCTTTCTTT.

This chain connects TRBV19 to TRBJ1-5; D call uncertain. Between the trimmed V and J ends, which lost 3 bases and 10 bases, there was a span of 19 bases. Germline V gene data show CDR1 as LNHDA and CDR2 as SQIVND (reference sequence). This CDR3 comprises 15 residues. The CDR3 loop is CASSIRSIAISPQHF. CDR3 DNA sequence: TGTGCCAGTAGTATCCGTTCTATAGCAATCAGCCCCCAGCATTTT.

As regards this clone: The sample holds other DNA sequences that translate to the same CDR3. The chain couples TRBV27 to TRBJ1-5; TRBD1 agrees at 9 bases. Germline loops: CDR1 MNHEY, CDR2 SMNVEV (reference sequence). The J segment lost 7 bases and the V segment lost 0 bases, leaving 1 base of the junction unmatched. The CDR3 runs to 14 residues. CDR3 sequence (DNA): TGTGCCAGCAGTTTATCGACAGGGGGACAGCCCCAGCATTTT. Translated: CASSLSTGGQPQHF.

As to this clone: The junction departs from germline at one end; a sequencing error may be responsible. V is TRBV6-2 or TRBV6-3 and J is TRBJ2-7; TRBD1 aligns across 8 bases. This CDR3 contains 13 residues. Germline-derived CDR1 and CDR2 are MNHEY and SVGEGT. CDR3: CASSYMLQGAVFF. The CDR3 DNA reads TGTGCCAGCAGTTACATGCTCCAGGGGGCGGTCTTTTTC.

This chain joins TRBV4-1 and TRBJ2-7; D perhaps matches TRBD2 (7 bases). V lost 1 base and J lost 5, with 15 bases in between. The CDR3 totals 15 residues. Germline lookup yields CDR1 MGHRA and CDR2 YSYEKL. CDR3 nucleotides: TGCGCCAGCAGCCAAGTAGGGGGGGCCCACGACGAGCAGTACTTC. Its translation is CASSQVGGAHDEQYF.

The V call is TRBV18, the J call TRBJ2-3; possible D gene TRBD2, 6 bases. Germline CDR1 and CDR2: KGHSH and LQKENI. There are 15 residues in the CDR3. V was cut by 3 bases and J by 4 bases, with 14 bases left in between. The CDR3 DNA sequence: TGTGCCAGCTCACCCCTGGTCGCGGGATCAGATACGCAGTATTTT. Encoded protein: CASSPLVAGSDTQYF.

This sequence joins TRBV9 and TRBJ1-1; possible D gene TRBD1, 5 bases. Germline V gene sequence: CDR1 SGDLS, CDR2 YYNGEE. Trimming cost V 0 bases and J 0 bases, with 12 bases left between them. The CDR3 sequence is 16 residues long. The CDR3 nucleotides are TGTGCCAGCAGCGTAGCTTCCAGCAGGGTGAACACTGAAGCTTTCTTT. This sequence encodes CASSVASSRVNTEAFF.

The rearrangement joins TRBV2 to TRBJ1-1; D is uncertain. The CDR3 runs 14 residues. From germline, CDR1 is SNHLY and CDR2 FYNNEI. Deletions cut 8 bases from V and 7 bases from J, with 20 bases between. CDR3 residues: CASVHGVSVNEAFF. For the CDR3, the DNA is TGTGCCAGCGTTCACGGGGTATCGGTTAATGAAGCTTTCTTT.

CDR3 DNA: TGTGCCAGCAGCTTAACGTCCGAAATCGGACAGGGGGCGCGGAATGAGCAGTTCTTC. It specifies CASSLTSEIGQGARNEQFF. This chain uses TRBV7-3 with TRBJ2-1, with 11 nucleotides matching TRBD1. V trimming: 0 bases; J trimming: 7 bases; junction bases outside the gene matches: 14. Germline CDR1 and CDR2: SGHTA and FQGTGA. CDR3 length equals 19 residues.

A few counts support this clone. The chain couples TRBV6-4 to TRBJ1-6; 8 nucleotides line up with TRBD1. J lost 8 bases, V lost 3 bases, and 3 bases had no gene match. This CDR3 spans 14 amino acids. Germline V gene lookup returns CDR1 MRHNA and CDR2 SNTAGT. CDR3: CASSETGADSPLHF. The CDR3 region has the DNA TGTGCCAGCAGTGAGACAGGGGCGGATTCACCCCTCCACTTT.

The chain is built from TRBV12-5 and TRBJ2-3; 10 bases align to TRBD2. CDR1 is LGHNT and CDR2 is FRNRAP in the germline V gene. The CDR3 covers 15 residues. With V trimmed by 5 bases and J by 6 bases, 8 bases remained unmatched. CDR3 sequence (DNA): TGTGCTAGTGGTCCCACCACTAGCGGGAATGATACGCAGTATTTT. Protein sequence: CASGPTTSGNDTQYF.

The rearrangement uses TRBV28 and TRBJ1-1; D is uncertain. The germline V gene has CDR1 MDHEN and CDR2 SYDVKM. Between the trimmed V and J ends, which lost 4 bases and 5 bases, there was a span of 8 bases. This CDR3 is built from 12 residues. CDR3: CASSSSGTEAFF. DNA of the CDR3: TGTGCCAGCAGTTCGTCGGGGACTGAAGCTTTCTTT. The full variable domain, rest sourced from reference TRBV28 and TRBJ1-1, is DVKVTQSSRYLVKRTGEKVFLECVQDMDHENMFWYRQDPGLGLRLIYFSYDVKMKEKGDIPEGYSVSREKKERFSLILESASTNQTSMYLCASSSSGTEAFFGQGTRLTVV.

V is TRBV9 and J is TRBJ1-1; D may be TRBD1 (6 bases). The CDR3 extends over 13 amino acids. The V end lost 3 bases, the J end lost 1 base, and 7 bases lay between the germline ends. Germline V gives CDR1 SGDLS, CDR2 YYNGEE. This CDR3 reads CASSATGNTEAFF. Here the CDR3 DNA reads TGTGCCAGCAGCGCGACAGGGAACACTGAAGCTTTCTTT.

This sequence joins TRBV5-1 and TRBJ2-7, with 11 nucleotides matching TRBD1. Germline V gene data show CDR1 as SGHRS and CDR2 as YFSETQ. The V segment lost 3 bases and the J segment 9 bases; nucleotides outside the gene matches: 5. The CDR3 consists of 13 residues. The CDR3 DNA is TGCGCCAGCAGCTCAGGACAGGGGGCCTCGCAGTACTTC. Translation: CASSSGQGASQYF.

The chain employs TRBV5-4 and TRBJ2-5, with a possible D match to TRBD2 (5 bases). The CDR3 contains 12 residues. V was clipped by 4 bases and J by 2 bases, with 6 bases between them. Germline CDR1 and CDR2: SGHNT and YYREEE (reference sequence). DNA for the CDR3: TGTGCCAGCAGCCGGGAACAAGAGACCCAGTACTTC. Protein: CASSREQETQYF.

The chain combines TRBV7-9 with TRBJ1-4; possible D gene TRBD1, 5 bases. V lost 5 bases and J lost 3, with 10 bases in between. The CDR3 has 14 amino acids. Germline loops: CDR1 SEHNR, CDR2 FQNEAQ (reference sequence). The CDR3 region is CASSPSRANEKLFF. In nucleotides, the CDR3 is TGTGCCAGCAGCCCTTCCAGGGCTAATGAAAAACTGTTTTTT.

This chain links TRBV10-3 with TRBJ2-7; the D gene is possibly TRBD2 (5 bases). V lost 6 bases, J lost 1 base, and 10 bases lay in between. The CDR3 covers 13 residues. Germline CDR1 is ENHRY and CDR2 is SYGVKD. CDR3 DNA: TGTGCCATCAGCATGTCGGGATCCTACGAGCAGTACTTC. This translates into CAISMSGSYEQYF.

This chain connects TRBV18 to TRBJ2-1; 10 bases align to TRBD1. Trimming removed 5 bases from V and 3 bases from J; junction bases left unmatched: 4. CDR1 is KGHSH and CDR2 is LQKENI in the germline V gene. This CDR3 is built from 15 residues. CDR3 loop: CASSRTGGFYNEQFF. Written as DNA, the CDR3 is TGTGCCAGCTCAAGGACAGGGGGTTTCTACAATGAGCAGTTCTTC.